Below, one T cell receptor beta chain is given with its context. Antigen specificity is unknown. The sample originates from a study of T-cell reconstitution after alpha-beta-depleted transplantation in children. The study, taken as a whole, reports: A year had passed since transplant, and T-cell counts and diversity by then came mostly from newly produced T cells. After transplant, high TCRbeta diversity at day 60 in some patients arose from surviving recipient T cells and thymic progenitors.

TCRbeta library preparation incorporated unique molecular identifiers. MiXCR was run by TCRdb on the PCR reads, yielding one entry per CDR3 protein. The repertoire holds more than 500,000 distinct CDR3 sequences, with roughly 11% as singletons. Trimming removed 6 bases from V and 4 bases from J; junction bases left unmatched: 5. This CDR3 is 13 amino acids long. The TCR sequence derives from a female patient aged 2-10 years who had a stem cell transplant for aplastic anemia, so the T cells may come from the graft donor. The sample consisted of PBMCs, mostly from graft donor cells, taken 180 days after TCRalphabeta/CD19-depleted stem cell transplant. The V gene is TRBV12-3 or TRBV12-4, the J gene TRBJ1-2, with TRBD1 identical over 7 bases. CDR3 bases: TGTGCCAGCAGCGCGACAGGGACCTATGGCTACACCTTC. Amino acid sequence: CASSATGTYGYTF.